The 6 T cell receptor beta chains reported below all come from one sample, sequenced in a study of human T cells and chemical hapten exposure. TCRdb fed the RACE reads into MiXCR, producing one record per CDR3 protein. This table holds about 89,000 distinct CDR3 sequences, 13% found once. As for time point: patch test 3, about 24 weeks after DPC sensitization. Noted treatment: therapeutic diphenylcyclopropenone sensitization with weekly scalp DPC. Sequencing used whole blood, obtained in connection with sensitization to the hapten diphenylcyclopropenone (DPC). Source of these receptors: a woman aged 45-65 years with alopecia areata. Some clones in this sample may be carry-over from other donors' samples.

This sequence joins TRBV20-1 and TRBJ2-7; the D gene could be TRBD1 or TRBD2 (6 bases each). The germline CDR1 and CDR2 sequences are DFQATT and SNEGSKA (reference sequence). The CDR3 is 14 residues long. Trimming cost V 4 bases and J 3 bases, with 16 bases left between them. The CDR3 coding sequence is TGCAGTGCTAAACCCCTAGAGGGGGGCTACGAGCAGTACTTC. The encoded protein is CSAKPLEGGYEQYF.

This clonotype was detected only a few times. The rearrangement joins TRBV4-1 to TRBJ1-5, with D unclear. The CDR3 loop spans 13 amino acids. The V end lost 5 bases, the J end lost 9 bases, and 14 bases lay between the germline ends. Germline assignment: CDR1 MGHRA and CDR2 YSYEKL. The CDR3 protein is CASSDVSQRPQHF. In DNA, the CDR3 is TGCGCCAGCAGCGACGTTAGTCAGCGGCCCCAGCATTTT.

This CDR3 is CSARNSGAYNEQFF. The DNA for the CDR3 is TGCAGTGCTAGAAACAGCGGGGCCTACAATGAGCAGTTCTTC. The chain carries TRBV20-1 and TRBJ2-1; 7 positions match TRBD2. Trimming at V came to 2 bases and at J to 2 bases, leaving 3 bases not matched to a gene. The CDR3 extends over 14 amino acids. Germline assignment: CDR1 DFQATT and CDR2 SNEGSKA (reference sequence).

In this sample, this clonotype turned up a few times. V usage is TRBV20-1 and J usage is TRBJ2-7; TRBD2 is a possible D gene (5 bases). The CDR3 consists of 15 residues. Looked up from germline, CDR1 is DFQATT and CDR2 is SNEGSKA (reference sequence). V gave up 0 bases and J gave up 7 bases, with 19 bases separating them. CDR3 loop: CSAREPGLDFREQYF. DNA for the CDR3: TGCAGTGCTAGAGAGCCCGGACTGGATTTCCGGGAGCAGTACTTC.

This clonotype was seen a few times. V gene TRBV2 combines with J gene TRBJ2-6; D perhaps matches TRBD1 (6 bases). The CDR3 spans 17 residues. Trimming left V 6 bases short and J 0 bases short, with 15 bases between. Germline CDR1 SNHLY, CDR2 FYNNEI. Here the CDR3 DNA reads TGTGCCAGCAGACTCGAGACAGGCTTCTCTGGGGCCAACGTCCTGACTTTC. Amino acid sequence: CASRLETGFSGANVLTF. Full variable domain (remainder filled in from reference TRBV2 and TRBJ2-6): EPEVTQTPSHQVTQMGQEVILRCVPISNHLYFYWYRQILGQKVEFLVSFYNNEISEKSEIFDDQFSVERPDGSNFTLKIRSTKLEDSAMYFCASRLETGFSGANVLTFGAGSRLTVL.

The chain has TRBV7-9 and TRBJ2-4, with a weak D call TRBD2 (6 bases). CDR1 is SEHNR, CDR2 FQNEAQ, per germline (reference sequence). The germline V and J ends were trimmed by 6 bases and 1 base, with 22 bases remaining between them. The CDR3 totals 18 residues. CDR3 sequence (DNA): TGTGCCAGCAGTCCTGCAGTCGGCGTTGGGACTGCCAAAAACATTCAGTACTTC. It yields the protein CASSPAVGVGTAKNIQYF.